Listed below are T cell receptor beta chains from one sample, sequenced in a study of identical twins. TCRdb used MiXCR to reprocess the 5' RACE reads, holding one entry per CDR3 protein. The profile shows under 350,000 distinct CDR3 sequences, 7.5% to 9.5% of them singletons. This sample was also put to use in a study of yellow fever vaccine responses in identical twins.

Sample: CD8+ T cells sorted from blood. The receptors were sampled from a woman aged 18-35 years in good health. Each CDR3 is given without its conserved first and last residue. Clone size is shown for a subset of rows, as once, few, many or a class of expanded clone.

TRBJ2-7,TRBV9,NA,ASSIGDRGGEQY
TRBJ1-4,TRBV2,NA,ASRTAISNEKLF
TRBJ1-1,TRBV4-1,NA,ASSIDQGDTEAF
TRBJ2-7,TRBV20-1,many,SARDDYEQY
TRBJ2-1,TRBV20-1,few,SARDPKRTDYNEQF
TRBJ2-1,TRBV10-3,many,AISEQGPGNEQF
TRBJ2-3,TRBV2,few,ASRWETSGSTDTQY
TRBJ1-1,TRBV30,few,AWSHTGGKAF
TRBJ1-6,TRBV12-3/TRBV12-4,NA,ASSPAGNNSPLH
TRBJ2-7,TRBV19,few,ATSGGLSYEQY
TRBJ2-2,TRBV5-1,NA,ASSFIWTNTEELF
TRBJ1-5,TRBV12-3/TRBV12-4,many,ASRVTGNQPQH
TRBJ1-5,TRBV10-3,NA,AISLAQEWPQH
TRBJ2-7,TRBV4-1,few,ASSQDGWEQY
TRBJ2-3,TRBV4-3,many,ASSQDKDTDTQY
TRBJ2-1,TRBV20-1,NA,SAPMGLEGNNEQF
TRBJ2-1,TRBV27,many,ASSVTDPLYNEQF
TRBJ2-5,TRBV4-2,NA,ASSQERGLAGAAQY
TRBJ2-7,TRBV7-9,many,ASSANRDYEQY
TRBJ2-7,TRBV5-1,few,ASSPPDRDEQY
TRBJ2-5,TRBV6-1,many,ASSPGPGETQY
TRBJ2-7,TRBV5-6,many,ASSPHGQYYEQY
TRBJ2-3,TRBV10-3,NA,AISESVDTQY